This is a list of T cell receptor beta chains from one sample in a study of STAT5B mutations in CD4+ large granular lymphocyte leukemia. The data were produced by immunoSEQ multiplex PCR, yet TCRdb's version contains in-frame clones alone and is incomplete. The sample shows roughly 30,000 clones, around 81% of them seen only once. Sequencing was performed on CD4+ T cells from blood buffy coats. The receptor set was obtained from a human donor in good health. The CDR3 runs from the conserved cysteine through the conserved F or W. A D gene is named only where the DNA matches it firmly. Not every row has a clone size; where given, it reads once, few, many or a size class.

TRBJ2-1 NA TRBV25-1 NA TGTGCCAGCAGTGACCAGGGCTATGAGCAGTTCTTC CASSDQGYEQFF
TRBJ2-2 NA TRBV5-1 TRBD2 TGCGCCAGCAGCTCCGGGACTACAAGCACCGGGGAGCTGTTTTTT CASSSGTTSTGELFF
TRBJ1-1 NA TRBV29-1 NA TGCAGCGCCAGGAAGGGACGGCGGACGGGGAACACTGAAGCTTTCTTT CSARKGRRTGNTEAFF
TRBJ2-2 NA TRBV10-1 TRBD1 TGCGCCAGCAGTGTACAGGGGGCTAACACCGGGGAGCTGTTTTTT CASSVQGANTGELFF
TRBJ1-5 NA TRBV28 NA TGTGCCAGCAGTTTTGGAGGGGAGCCCCAGCATTTT CASSFGGEPQHF
TRBJ2-7 NA TRBV19 NA TGTGCCAGTAGTATTCAGGGACCCTACGAGCAGTACTTC CASSIQGPYEQYF
TRBJ2-3 once TRBV6-4 TRBD2 TGTGCCAGATCTAGCGGGAGGGCCGGGACAGATACGCAGTATTTT CARSSGRAGTDTQYF
TRBJ2-5 NA TRBV11-2 TRBD2 TGTGCCAGCAGCTTTAGTCCCGGGACTAGCGGGAAGACCCAGTACTTC CASSFSPGTSGKTQYF
TRBJ2-3 NA TRBV28 NA TGTGCCAGCGGGCCGATGAGAGATACGCAGTATTTT CASGPMRDTQYF
TRBJ2-7 NA TRBV6-6 TRBD1 TGTGCCAGCAGTGCCGACAGGGGACCATACGAGCAGTACTTC CASSADRGPYEQYF
TRBJ1-1 few TRBV10-3 NA TGTGCCATCAGTGAGGGTCGGGAAGCTTTCTTT CAISEGREAFF
TRBJ2-7 NA TRBV6-5 TRBD1 TGTGCCAGCAGGACAGGGGTGGCCTACGAGCAGTACTTC CASRTGVAYEQYF
TRBJ2-7 NA TRBV7-6 TRBD1 TGTGCCAGCAGCTTATCCGGGACAGGGGGTGGGGAGCAGTACTTC CASSLSGTGGGEQYF
TRBJ1-1 NA TRBV10-3 TRBD1 TGTGCCATAGCCGGACAGGGAGGGACTGAAGCTTTCTTT CAIAGQGGTEAFF
TRBJ2-3 NA TRBV28 NA TGTGCCAGCAGTTCGGTCACAGATACGCAGTATTTT CASSSVTDTQYF
TRBJ1-2 NA TRBV27 TRBD1 TGTGCCAGCAGTTCTACCGGGACAGGGGTCTATGGCTACACCTTC CASSSTGTGVYGYTF
TRBJ2-5 NA TRBV14 NA TGTGCCAGCAGCCAAGAACGACGGTTACAAGAGACCCAGTACTTC CASSQERRLQETQYF
TRBJ1-4 NA TRBV6-5 TRBD1 TGTGCCAGCAGTCCCACAGGGGGCGAAAAACTGTTTTTT CASSPTGGEKLFF
TRBJ2-3 NA TRBV11-3 NA TGTGCCAGCAGCACGACAGGCACAGATACGCAGTATTTT CASSTTGTDTQYF
TRBJ1-2 NA TRBV18 NA TGTGCCAGCTCACTCGACAGTGCGGGGGTCTATGGCTACACCTTC CASSLDSAGVYGYTF
TRBJ1-1 NA TRBV30 TRBD1 TGTGCCTGGAGTGTAAAGGGGACAGAGAACACTGAAGCTTTCTTT CAWSVKGTENTEAFF
TRBJ1-1 NA TRBV29-1 NA TGCAGCGTTAGTAAGGGGTACGGCACTGAAGCTTTCTTT CSVSKGYGTEAFF
TRBJ2-3 NA TRBV7-9 TRBD1 TGTGCCAGCAGCCCAAACAGGGACAGCCTCACAGATACGCAGTATTTT CASSPNRDSLTDTQYF
TRBJ1-1 NA TRBV5-8 NA TGTGCCAGCAGCTTGATTGGACCCGGCACTGAAGCTTTCTTT CASSLIGPGTEAFF
TRBJ1-5 NA TRBV27 NA TGTGCCAGCAGTTTATCGAGGGGGATGGGACAGCCCCAGCATTTT CASSLSRGMGQPQHF
TRBJ1-2 NA TRBV28 TRBD1 TGTGCCAGCAGTCCTCCCTCGTCGGACAGGGACGAAGGCTACACCTTC CASSPPSSDRDEGYTF
TRBJ2-7 once TRBV28 NA TGTGCCAGCAGTTTGGTCAGCGGAGGTCGGAACGAGCAGTACTTC CASSLVSGGRNEQYF
TRBJ2-3 NA TRBV7-8 NA TGTGCCAGCAGCCTCGGACCACACACAGATACGCAGTATTTT CASSLGPHTDTQYF
TRBJ2-3 NA TRBV7-2 NA TGTGCCAGCAGCTTAGCGAGACGACTAGACATTGCAGATACGCAGTATTTT CASSLARRLDIADTQYF
TRBJ2-5 NA TRBV28 TRBD1 TGTGCCAGCAGTTTCTACCGGGACAGGGGAAAGACCCAGTACTTC CASSFYRDRGKTQYF
TRBJ2-3 NA TRBV29-1 NA TGCAGCGTTGAAACCACTGGGGCAGCGCCGCAGTATTTT CSVETTGAAPQYF
TRBJ2-7 NA TRBV28 TRBD1 TGTGCCAGCAGTTACGACAGGGTCCGCTCCTACGAGCAGTACTTC CASSYDRVRSYEQYF
TRBJ2-2 few TRBV28 TRBD2 TGTGCCAGCAGTTTTGCGGGAGAGGTCACCGGGGAGCTGTTTTTT CASSFAGEVTGELFF
TRBJ2-1 once TRBV11-3 TRBD2 TGTGCCAGCAGCTTAGAAAGCGGGAGGTCCAACAATGAGCAGTTCTTC CASSLESGRSNNEQFF
TRBJ1-4 NA TRBV28 NA TGTGCCAGCAGTTATCGGGACGCCGCCCCAAAACTGTTTTTT CASSYRDAAPKLFF
TRBJ1-1 NA TRBV7-2 NA TGTGCCAGCAGCCGAACGGTCGAAGCTTTCTTT CASSRTVEAFF
TRBJ1-4 NA TRBV15 NA TGTGCCACCAGCAGAGTGGGGAGGGGAACTAATGAAAAACTGTTTTTT CATSRVGRGTNEKLFF
TRBJ1-1 NA TRBV15 NA TGTGCCACCAGCAGAGACCCGACAGGCTCTGCTAGGAGTGAAGCTTTCTTT CATSRDPTGSARSEAFF
TRBJ2-7 NA TRBV28 NA TGTGCCAGCAGTTTATTCGGTAGCTACGAGCAGTACTTC CASSLFGSYEQYF
TRBJ1-3 NA TRBV11-2 NA TGTGCCAGCAGCTTCCAGGCCCACCTCGGAAACACCATATATTTT CASSFQAHLGNTIYF
TRBJ2-5 NA TRBV7-2 TRBD1 TGTGCCAGCAGCTTAGCCGGGACAGGACGACAGACCCAGTACTTC CASSLAGTGRQTQYF
TRBJ1-1 NA TRBV30 NA TGTGCCTGGAGTGCGGACTCCCAGTCAGGGACTGAAGCTTTCTTT CAWSADSQSGTEAFF
TRBJ2-1 NA TRBV5-1 NA TGCGCCAGCAGCGTGGTTAAAGTCGGGGATGAGCAGTTCTTC CASSVVKVGDEQFF
TRBJ2-2 NA TRBV5-1 NA TGCGCCAGCAGCACTAACCCGAACACCGGGGAGCTGTTTTTT CASSTNPNTGELFF
TRBJ2-7 NA TRBV19 NA TGTGCCAGTAGTACAACAGCACCTTCTTACGAGCAGTACTTC CASSTTAPSYEQYF
TRBJ1-2 NA TRBV5-1 NA TGCGCCAGCAGCTTACGACCCGACCCGGACTATGGCTACACCTTC CASSLRPDPDYGYTF
TRBJ2-3 once TRBV11-2 TRBD2 TGTGCCAGCAGCCCCTTTGCGGGAGGGAGCACAGATACGCAGTATTTT CASSPFAGGSTDTQYF
TRBJ1-2 NA TRBV30 NA TGTGCCTGGAGTGGGGGTCAACGCTACACCTTC CAWSGGQRYTF